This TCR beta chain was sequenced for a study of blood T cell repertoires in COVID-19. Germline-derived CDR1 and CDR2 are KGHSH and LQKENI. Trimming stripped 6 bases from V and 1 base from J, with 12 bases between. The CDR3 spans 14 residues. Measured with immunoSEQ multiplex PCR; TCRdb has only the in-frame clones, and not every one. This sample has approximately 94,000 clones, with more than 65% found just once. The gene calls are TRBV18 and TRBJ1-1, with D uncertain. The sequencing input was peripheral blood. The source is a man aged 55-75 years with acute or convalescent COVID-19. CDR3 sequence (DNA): TGTGCCAGCTCCCCGAACAGAAAGAACACTGAAGCTTTCTTT. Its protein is CASSPNRKNTEAFF.